The T cell receptor beta chain under discussion was sequenced for a study of human T cells and chemical hapten exposure. At the level of the study: Patients, predominantly female, presented with alopecia areata, totalis or universalis. Study conclusions and caveats: Higher patch test scores went with higher counts of PT1 expanded TCRs.

Each cDNA molecule in the library carried unique molecular identifiers. Each CDR3 protein is one row after TCRdb ran MiXCR on the RACE reads. This table holds approximately 50,000 distinct CDR3 sequences, approximately 9.9% found once. This clonotype was seen more than once but under ten times. What it recognizes is unknown. Noted time point: patch test 3, about 24 weeks after DPC sensitization. The treatment: therapeutic diphenylcyclopropenone sensitization with weekly scalp DPC. Patients had alopecia, were aged 18 to 70, and were not pregnant. CDR3 length: 14 amino acids. Germline-derived CDR1 and CDR2 are SSHAT and FNYEAQ (reference sequence). Trimming shortened V by 5 bases and J by 4 bases, and 12 bases separated the two germline ends.

This TCR was recovered from a woman in her forties with alopecia areata. Some clones in this sample may be carry-over from other donors' samples. The sequencing used whole blood, collected in connection with sensitization to the hapten diphenylcyclopropenone (DPC). The V gene is TRBV7-7, the J gene TRBJ2-1; D remains unclear. The CDR3 protein is CASSLKADYNEQFF. CDR3 sequence (DNA): TGTGCCAGCAGCCTGAAGGCGGATTACAATGAGCAGTTCTTC. Drawing the rest from reference TRBV7-7 and TRBJ2-1, the complete variable domain is GAGVSQSPRYKVTKRGQDVTLRCDPISSHATLYWYQQALGQGPEFLTYFNYEAQPDKSGLPSDRFSAERPEGSISTLTIQRTEQRDSAMYRCASSLKADYNEQFFGPGTRLTVL.